The clone carrying this T cell receptor (beta chain) was recorded once. The antigen is not known. CDR1 DFQATT and CDR2 SNEGSKA come from the germline V gene (reference sequence). This CDR3 is 11 amino acids long. V was trimmed by 7 bases and J by 4 bases, leaving 11 bases between them. This record belongs to a study of identical twins. One entry per CDR3 protein, called by TCRdb with MiXCR from the 5' RACE reads. The sample lists 1.5 million to 2 million distinct CDR3 sequences; roughly 35% were seen once. Broader study findings: With monozygotic twins, out-of-frame TCR alpha sharing exceeded what models estimated. It was possible that invariant MAIT and iNKT cells partly confounded the zero-insertion analyses. Twin pairs had excess sharing that was weaker in beta out-of-frame sequences.

This clonotype originated in a newborn girl in good health. Sequenced material: cord blood. The V and J genes are TRBV20-1 and TRBJ2-7; D gene unclear. The CDR3 DNA reads TGCAGTGTTAGTGACGGATACGAGCAGTACTTC. As protein: CSVSDGYEQYF.